These 12 T cell receptor beta chains originate from one sample sequenced in a study of blood T cell repertoires in COVID-19 (dated by TCRdb to 2018 to 2020). Libraries were prepared through the immunoSEQ multiplex PCR assay. The source is immuneACCESS, and TCRdb retained only in-frame sequences with V and J called. Part of the clones is not carried over; for the studies checked, unresolved V genes explain less than half of this, and the remainder is unexplained. This sample holds fewer than 400,000 clones; around 90% were observed only once. Less than 3.5% of the sample goes to the ten largest clones. Source material: peripheral blood. These receptors came from a woman under 40 with COVID-19, enrolled during active disease.

The chain joins TRBV20-1 to TRBJ2-7; the D is unclear. The CDR3 is 11 amino acids. V lost 0 bases and J 6 bases, leaving 6 bases between the germline ends. Per germline, CDR1 DFQATT and CDR2 SNEGSKA (reference sequence). Here the CDR3 reads CSAREAREQYF. DNA of the CDR3: TGCAGTGCTAGAGAGGCTCGCGAGCAGTACTTC.

The CDR3 sequence is CASSLRGAGLALGTDTQYF. In DNA form, the CDR3 reads TGTGCCAGCAGCTTAAGGGGGGCGGGACTAGCCCTGGGTACAGATACGCAGTATTTT. J is TRBJ2-3 and V is TRBV11-2; TRBD2 matches 9 bases. Germline CDR1 is SGHAT and CDR2 is FQNNGV. This CDR3 spans 19 amino acids. Trimming took 2 bases from V and 3 from J; bases not matched to a gene: 15. The full variable domain, with the rest looked up from reference TRBV11-2 and TRBJ2-3, is EAGVAQSPRYKIIEKRQSVAFWCNPISGHATLYWYQQILGQGPKLLIQFQNNGVVDDSQLPKDRFSAERLKGVDSTLKIQPAKLEDSAVYLCASSLRGAGLALGTDTQYFGPGTRLTVL.

This clone has more than one count but fewer than ten. The V and J genes are TRBV3-1 (or the pseudogene TRBV3-2) and TRBJ1-2, with D hard to call. Germline V gene data show CDR1 as LGHDT and CDR2 as YNNKEL (reference sequence). V was trimmed by 3 bases and J by 8 bases, leaving 7 bases between them. The CDR3 contains 11 residues. CDR3 region: CASSQSGGYTF. The CDR3 nucleotides read TGTGCCAGCAGCCAGTCGGGAGGCTACACCTTC.

The V and J genes are TRBV25-1 and TRBJ1-2; 12 bases are a match to TRBD1. This CDR3 has 16 residues. V dropped 2 bases and J dropped 8; count of bases not matched to a gene: 9. Germline assignment: CDR1 MGHDK and CDR2 SYGVNS. CDR3 in DNA: TGTGCCAGCAGTGAACTGGGACAGGGGGCTGAAAGGGGCTACACCTTC. Protein sequence: CASSELGQGAERGYTF.

The rearrangement uses TRBV29-1 and TRBJ1-1; 11 positions match TRBD1. V trimming: 7 bases; J trimming: 10 bases; junction bases outside the gene matches: 14. The CDR3 runs to 14 residues. The V gene's germline CDR1 is SQVTM and CDR2 ANQGSEA. The CDR3 loop is CSATLTGQGVGAFF. CDR3 nucleotides: TGCAGCGCAACACTAACGGGACAGGGGGTCGGAGCTTTCTTT.

This chain links TRBV5-1 with TRBJ1-1, with D tentatively TRBD1 (6 bases). The CDR3 is 15 amino acids. Trimming removed 0 bases at V and 4 bases at J, with 13 bases between. Germline V CDR1 and CDR2: SGHRS, YFSETQ. The CDR3 DNA follows: TGCGCCAGCAGCTTGGCTGGGGGCGCGGGCACTGAAGCTTTCTTT. It encodes CASSLAGGAGTEAFF.

The genes are TRBV5-5 and TRBJ1-2; 11 bases are shared with TRBD1. Trimming removed 6 bases from V and 6 bases from J; junction bases left unmatched: 22. CDR1 is SGHKS, CDR2 YYEKEE, per germline (reference sequence). The CDR3 runs to 19 residues. CDR3 coding DNA: TGTGCCAGCACCCAAACTCCGGGACAGGGGGTGGAATTTCGAAATGGCTACACCTTC. Residues: CASTQTPGQGVEFRNGYTF.

Only one count was recorded for this clone. The chain has TRBV28 and TRBJ2-6, with 11 bases fitting TRBD1. V shed 10 bases and J 2 bases; nucleotides not matched to a gene: 10. This CDR3 is 17 amino acids long. Germline V gives CDR1 MDHEN, CDR2 SYDVKM. The CDR3 is CATQDRGRFTGANVLTF. CDR3 sequence (DNA): TGTGCCACCCAGGACAGGGGGCGCTTTACTGGGGCCAACGTCCTGACTTTC.

The chain is built from TRBV11-2 and TRBJ1-6; D is unresolved. The V gene's germline CDR1 is SGHAT and CDR2 FQNNGV. The V end lost 1 base, the J end lost 6 bases, and 10 bases lay between the germline ends. The CDR3 is 15 residues long. CDR3 residues: CASSLGYSLNSPLHF. The CDR3 coding sequence is TGTGCCAGCAGCTTAGGATACAGCCTTAATTCACCCCTCCACTTT. Full variable domain (rest looked up from reference TRBV11-2 and TRBJ1-6): EAGVAQSPRYKIIEKRQSVAFWCNPISGHATLYWYQQILGQGPKLLIQFQNNGVVDDSQLPKDRFSAERLKGVDSTLKIQPAKLEDSAVYLCASSLGYSLNSPLHFGNGTRLTVT.

This clone has just one count. The chain has TRBV3-1 (or the pseudogene TRBV3-2) and TRBJ2-7; 14 bases fit TRBD2. The CDR3 consists of 16 residues. J gave up 8 bases and V 0 bases, and 6 bases lay outside the gene matches. Germline V gene data show CDR1 as LGHDT and CDR2 as YNNKEL (reference sequence). This chain's CDR3 is CASSQEWGLAGVKQYF. DNA of the CDR3: TGTGCCAGCAGCCAAGAATGGGGACTAGCGGGAGTGAAGCAGTACTTC.

This chain joins TRBV9 and TRBJ2-2; D is undetermined. The CDR3 loop spans 14 amino acids. Germline V gene data show CDR1 as SGDLS and CDR2 as YYNGEE. The V end lost 2 bases, the J end lost 7 bases, and 12 bases lay between the germline ends. CDR3 residues: CASSVGVVDGELFF. CDR3 DNA sequence: TGTGCCAGCAGCGTCGGAGTGGTCGACGGGGAGCTGTTTTTT.

The V gene is TRBV11-1, the J gene TRBJ2-2; 11 positions agree with TRBD2. CDR1 is SGHAT and CDR2 is FQDESV in the germline V gene (reference sequence). The CDR3 sequence is 16 residues long. V shed 6 bases, J shed 2 bases, and the junction held 5 bases outside the gene matches. DNA of the CDR3: TGTGCCAGCAGTCGTGGACTAGCGGGTAACACCGGGGAGCTGTTTTTT. Translation gives CASSRGLAGNTGELFF.